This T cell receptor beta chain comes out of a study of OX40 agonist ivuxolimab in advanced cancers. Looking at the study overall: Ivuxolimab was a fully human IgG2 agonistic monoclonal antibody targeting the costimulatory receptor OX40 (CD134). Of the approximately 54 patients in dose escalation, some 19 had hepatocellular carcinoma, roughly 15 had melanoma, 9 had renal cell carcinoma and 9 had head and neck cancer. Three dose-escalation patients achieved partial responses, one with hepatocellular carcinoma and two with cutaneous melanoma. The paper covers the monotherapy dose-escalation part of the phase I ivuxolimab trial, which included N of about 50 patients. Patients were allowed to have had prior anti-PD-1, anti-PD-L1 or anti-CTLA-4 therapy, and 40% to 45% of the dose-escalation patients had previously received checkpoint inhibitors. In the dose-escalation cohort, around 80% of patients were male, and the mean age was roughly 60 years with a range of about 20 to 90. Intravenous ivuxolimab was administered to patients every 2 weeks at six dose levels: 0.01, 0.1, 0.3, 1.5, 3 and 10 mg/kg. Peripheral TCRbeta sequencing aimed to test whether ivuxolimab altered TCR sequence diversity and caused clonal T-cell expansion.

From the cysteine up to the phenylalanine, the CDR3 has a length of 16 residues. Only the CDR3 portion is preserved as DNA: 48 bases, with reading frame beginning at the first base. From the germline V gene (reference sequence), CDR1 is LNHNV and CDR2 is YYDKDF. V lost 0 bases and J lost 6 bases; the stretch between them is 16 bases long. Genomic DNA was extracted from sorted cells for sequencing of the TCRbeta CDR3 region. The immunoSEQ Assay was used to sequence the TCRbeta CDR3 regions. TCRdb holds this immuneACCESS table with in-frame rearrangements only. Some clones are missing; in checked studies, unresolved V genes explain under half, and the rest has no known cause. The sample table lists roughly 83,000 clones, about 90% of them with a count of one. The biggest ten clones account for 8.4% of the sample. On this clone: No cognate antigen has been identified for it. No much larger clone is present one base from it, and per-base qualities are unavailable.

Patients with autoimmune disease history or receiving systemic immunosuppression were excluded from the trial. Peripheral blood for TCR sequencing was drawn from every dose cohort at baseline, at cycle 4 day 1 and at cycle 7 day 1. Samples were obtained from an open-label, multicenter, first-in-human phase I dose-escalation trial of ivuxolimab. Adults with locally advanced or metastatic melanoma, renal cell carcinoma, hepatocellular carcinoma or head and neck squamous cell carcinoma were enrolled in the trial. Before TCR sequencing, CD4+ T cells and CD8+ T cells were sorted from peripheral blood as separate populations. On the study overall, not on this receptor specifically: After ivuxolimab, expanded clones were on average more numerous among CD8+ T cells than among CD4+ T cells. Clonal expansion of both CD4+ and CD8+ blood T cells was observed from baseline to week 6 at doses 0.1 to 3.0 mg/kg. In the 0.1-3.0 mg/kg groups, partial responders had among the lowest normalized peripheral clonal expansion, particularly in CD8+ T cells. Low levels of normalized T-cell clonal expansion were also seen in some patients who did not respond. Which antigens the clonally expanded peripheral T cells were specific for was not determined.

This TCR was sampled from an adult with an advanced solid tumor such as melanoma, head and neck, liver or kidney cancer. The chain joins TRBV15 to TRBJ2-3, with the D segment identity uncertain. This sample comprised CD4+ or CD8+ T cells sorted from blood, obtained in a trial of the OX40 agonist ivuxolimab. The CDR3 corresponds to CATSRDPLGFLDTQYF. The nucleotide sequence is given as TGTGCCACCAGCAGAGATCCATTAGGCTTTTTGGATACGCAGTATTTT. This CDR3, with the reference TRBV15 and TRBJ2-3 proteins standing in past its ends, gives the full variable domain DAMVIQNPRYQVTQFGKPVTLSCSQTLNHNVMYWYQQKSSQAPKLLFHYYDKDFNNEADTPDNFQSRRPNTSFCFLDIRSPGLGDTAMYLCATSRDPLGFLDTQYFGPGTRLTVL.